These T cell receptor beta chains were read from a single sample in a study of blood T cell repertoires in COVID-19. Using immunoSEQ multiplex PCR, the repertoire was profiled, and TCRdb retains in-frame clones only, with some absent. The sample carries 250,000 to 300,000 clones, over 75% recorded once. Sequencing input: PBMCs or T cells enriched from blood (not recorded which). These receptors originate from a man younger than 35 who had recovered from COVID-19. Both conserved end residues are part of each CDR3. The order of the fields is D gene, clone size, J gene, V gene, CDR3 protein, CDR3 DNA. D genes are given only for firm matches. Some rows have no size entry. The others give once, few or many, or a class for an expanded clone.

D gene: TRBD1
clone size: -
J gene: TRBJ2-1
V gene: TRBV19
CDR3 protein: CASSPTGGGNEQFF
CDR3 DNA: TGTGCCAGTAGTCCGACAGGGGGCGGGAATGAGCAGTTCTTC

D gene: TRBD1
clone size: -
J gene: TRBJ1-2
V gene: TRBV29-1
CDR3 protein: CSVTKQGTGYGYTF
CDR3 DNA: TGCAGCGTCACTAAGCAAGGGACAGGCTATGGCTACACCTTC

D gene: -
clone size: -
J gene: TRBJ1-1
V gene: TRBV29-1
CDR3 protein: CSVGYSGEEAFF
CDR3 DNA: TGCAGCGTTGGGTATAGCGGTGAGGAAGCTTTCTTT

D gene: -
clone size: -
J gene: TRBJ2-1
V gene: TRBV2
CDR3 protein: CASRKGANNEQFF
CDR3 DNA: TGTGCCAGCAGAAAAGGGGCGAATAATGAGCAGTTCTTC

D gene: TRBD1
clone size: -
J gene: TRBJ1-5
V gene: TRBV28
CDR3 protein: CASSQRGTGTVPQHF
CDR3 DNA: TGTGCCAGCAGTCAGCGGGGGACAGGGACCGTCCCCCAGCATTTT

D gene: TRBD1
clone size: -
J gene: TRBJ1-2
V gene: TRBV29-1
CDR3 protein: CSVPGQHGYTF
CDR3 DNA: TGCAGCGTGCCGGGACAGCATGGCTACACCTTC

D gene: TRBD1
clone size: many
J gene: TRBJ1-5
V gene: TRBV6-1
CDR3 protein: CASSDQQGTHQPQHF
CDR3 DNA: TGTGCCAGCAGTGACCAACAGGGGACTCATCAGCCCCAGCATTTT

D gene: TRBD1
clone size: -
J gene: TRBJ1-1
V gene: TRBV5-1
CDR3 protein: CASRDRVDTEAFF
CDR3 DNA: TGCGCCAGCAGGGACAGGGTCGACACTGAAGCTTTCTTT

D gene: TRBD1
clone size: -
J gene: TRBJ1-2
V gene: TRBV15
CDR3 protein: CATSSGQSISGYGYTF
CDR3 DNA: TGTGCCACCAGCTCGGGACAGTCCATTTCAGGCTATGGCTACACCTTC

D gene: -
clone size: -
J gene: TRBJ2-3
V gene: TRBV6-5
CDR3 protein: CASSYGTITDTQYF
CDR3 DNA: TGTGCCAGCAGTTACGGGACAATCACAGATACGCAGTATTTT

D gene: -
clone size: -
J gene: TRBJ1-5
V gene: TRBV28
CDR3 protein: CASSLWVPGQPQHF
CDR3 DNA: TGTGCCAGCAGTTTATGGGTCCCGGGTCAGCCCCAGCATTTT

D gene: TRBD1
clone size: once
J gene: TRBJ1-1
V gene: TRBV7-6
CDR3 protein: CASSHSHGQGNTEAFF
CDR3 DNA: TGTGCCAGCAGTCACTCCCATGGACAGGGTAACACTGAAGCTTTCTTT

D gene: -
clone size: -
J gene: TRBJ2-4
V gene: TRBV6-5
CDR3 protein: CASSSQGTAKNIQYF
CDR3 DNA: TGTGCCAGCAGTTCACAGGGAACGGCCAAAAACATTCAGTACTTC

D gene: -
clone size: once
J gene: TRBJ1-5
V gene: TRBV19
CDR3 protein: CASSIQGSSNQPQHF
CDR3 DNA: TGTGCCAGTAGTATCCAGGGGAGTAGCAATCAGCCCCAGCATTTT

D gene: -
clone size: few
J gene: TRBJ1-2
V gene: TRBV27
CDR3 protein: CASSFGDGQSYGYTF
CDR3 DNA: TGTGCCAGCAGTTTTGGGGATGGACAGAGCTATGGCTACACCTTC

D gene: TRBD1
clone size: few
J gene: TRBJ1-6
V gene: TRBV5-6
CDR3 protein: CASGQGPNSPLHF
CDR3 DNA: TGTGCCAGCGGACAGGGGCCGAATTCACCCCTCCACTTT

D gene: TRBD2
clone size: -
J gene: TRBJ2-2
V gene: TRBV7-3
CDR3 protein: CASSPRTSGRSGELFF
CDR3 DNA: TGTGCCAGCAGCCCAAGGACTAGCGGGAGGTCCGGGGAGCTGTTTTTT

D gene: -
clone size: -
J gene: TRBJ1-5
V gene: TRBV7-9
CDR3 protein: CASSLGGGSQPQHF
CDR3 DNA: TGTGCCAGCAGCTTAGGAGGAGGCTCTCAGCCCCAGCATTTT

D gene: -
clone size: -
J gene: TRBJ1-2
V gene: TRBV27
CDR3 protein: CASSFRQINMEGYTF
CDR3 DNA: TGTGCCAGCAGTTTTCGGCAGATTAATATGGAGGGCTACACCTTC

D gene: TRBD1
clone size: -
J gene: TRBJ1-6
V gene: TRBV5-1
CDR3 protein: CASSWKTGTGDSPLHF
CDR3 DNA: TGCGCCAGCAGCTGGAAAACCGGGACAGGGGACTCACCCCTCCACTTT

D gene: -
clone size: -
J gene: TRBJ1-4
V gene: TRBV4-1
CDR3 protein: CASSRTRRGNEKLFF
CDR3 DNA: TGCGCCAGCAGCCGAACCAGGAGGGGTAATGAAAAACTGTTTTTT

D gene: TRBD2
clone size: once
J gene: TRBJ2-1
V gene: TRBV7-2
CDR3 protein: CASSPWGSGSVEQFF
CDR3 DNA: TGTGCCAGCAGCCCCTGGGGTAGCGGGAGCGTCGAGCAGTTCTTC

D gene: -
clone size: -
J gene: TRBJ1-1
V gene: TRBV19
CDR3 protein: CASSIRDGVNTEAFF
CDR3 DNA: TGTGCCAGTAGTATACGGGATGGGGTGAACACTGAAGCTTTCTTT

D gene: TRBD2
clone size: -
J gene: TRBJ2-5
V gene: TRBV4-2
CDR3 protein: CASSQEERGAPARQETQYF
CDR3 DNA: TGTGCCAGCAGCCAAGAGGAGCGGGGGGCTCCGGCCAGACAAGAGACCCAGTACTTC

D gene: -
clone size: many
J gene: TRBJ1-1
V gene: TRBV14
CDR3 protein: CASSARGTEAFF
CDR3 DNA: TGTGCCAGCAGTGCTAGGGGCACTGAAGCTTTCTTT

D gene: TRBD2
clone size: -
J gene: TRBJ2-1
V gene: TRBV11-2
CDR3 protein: CASSPGLAYNEQFF
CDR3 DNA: TGTGCCAGCAGCCCAGGACTAGCGTACAATGAGCAGTTCTTC

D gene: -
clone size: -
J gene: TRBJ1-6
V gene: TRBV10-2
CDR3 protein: CASSEIEGRPVRSPLHF
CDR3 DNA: TGCGCCAGCAGTGAGATCGAGGGAAGGCCGGTTAGGTCACCCCTCCACTTT

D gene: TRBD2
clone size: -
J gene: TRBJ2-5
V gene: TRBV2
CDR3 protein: CASGGLAEETQYF
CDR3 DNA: TGTGCCAGCGGAGGACTAGCGGAAGAGACCCAGTACTTC

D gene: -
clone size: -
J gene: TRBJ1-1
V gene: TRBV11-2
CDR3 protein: CASRLTGQAEAFF
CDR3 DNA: TGTGCCAGCAGATTAACGGGACAAGCTGAAGCTTTCTTT

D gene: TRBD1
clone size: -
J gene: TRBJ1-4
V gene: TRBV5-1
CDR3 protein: CASSSETGTGRKLFF
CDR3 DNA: TGCGCCAGCAGCTCGGAGACCGGGACAGGGCGAAAACTGTTTTTT

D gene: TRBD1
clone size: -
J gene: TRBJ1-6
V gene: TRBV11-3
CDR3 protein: CASSLGQGGSPLHF
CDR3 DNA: TGTGCCAGCAGCTTGGGACAGGGAGGTTCACCCCTCCACTTT

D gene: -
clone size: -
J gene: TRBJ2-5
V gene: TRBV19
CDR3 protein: CASISRGGTQYF
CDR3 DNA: TGTGCCAGTATCTCAAGGGGCGGGACCCAGTACTTC

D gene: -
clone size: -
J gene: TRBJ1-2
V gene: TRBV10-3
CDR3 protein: CAISGQEAGGYTF
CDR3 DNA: TGTGCCATCAGTGGACAGGAGGCGGGTGGCTACACCTTC

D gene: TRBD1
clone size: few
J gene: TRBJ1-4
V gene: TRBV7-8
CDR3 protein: CASSLGTGGEKLFF
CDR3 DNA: TGTGCCAGCAGCTTAGGGACAGGGGGTGAAAAACTGTTTTTT

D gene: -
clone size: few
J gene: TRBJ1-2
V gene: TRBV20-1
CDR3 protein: CSAIDYGYTF
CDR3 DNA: TGCAGTGCGATAGACTATGGCTACACCTTC

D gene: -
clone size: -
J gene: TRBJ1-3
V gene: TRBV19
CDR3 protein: CASTLDLGGPGNTIYF
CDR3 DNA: TGTGCCAGTACGCTCGACCTGGGGGGTCCTGGAAACACCATATATTTT

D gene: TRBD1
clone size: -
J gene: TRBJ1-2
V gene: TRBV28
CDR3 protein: CASSTRTGNYGYTF
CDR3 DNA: TGTGCCAGCAGTACCAGGACAGGGAATTATGGCTACACCTTC

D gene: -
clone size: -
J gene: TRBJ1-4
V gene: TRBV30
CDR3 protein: CAWSLLKDSSDEKLFF
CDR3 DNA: TGTGCCTGGAGTCTATTAAAGGACAGCTCGGATGAAAAACTGTTTTTT

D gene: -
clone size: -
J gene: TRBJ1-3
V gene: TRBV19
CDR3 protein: CATLQGSTGNTIYF
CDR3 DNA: TGTGCCACCCTACAGGGTAGCACTGGAAACACCATATATTTT

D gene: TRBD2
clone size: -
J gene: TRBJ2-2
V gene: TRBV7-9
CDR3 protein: CASSSREGVTGELFF
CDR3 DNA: TGTGCCAGCAGCTCGCGGGAGGGGGTCACCGGGGAGCTGTTTTTT

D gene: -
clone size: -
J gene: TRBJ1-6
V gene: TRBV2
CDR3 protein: CAAKGGNSPLHF
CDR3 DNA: TGTGCCGCGAAGGGAGGGAATTCACCCCTCCACTTT

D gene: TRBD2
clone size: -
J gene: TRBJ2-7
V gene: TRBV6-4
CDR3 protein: CASSETGTSGTFSYEQYF
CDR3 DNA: TGTGCCAGCAGTGAGACCGGGACTAGCGGGACCTTCTCCTACGAGCAGTACTTC

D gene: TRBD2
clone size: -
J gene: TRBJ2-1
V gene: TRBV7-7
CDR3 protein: CASSRRTSGRASFPYNEQFF
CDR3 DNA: TGTGCTAGCAGCCGGAGGACTAGCGGGAGGGCGAGTTTCCCCTACAATGAGCAGTTCTTC

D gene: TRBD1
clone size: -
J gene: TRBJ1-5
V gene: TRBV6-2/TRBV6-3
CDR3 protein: CASSMGTGNQPQHF
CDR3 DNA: TGTGCCAGCAGCATGGGGACAGGGAATCAGCCCCAGCATTTT

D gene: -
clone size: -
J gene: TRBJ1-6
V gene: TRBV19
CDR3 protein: CASSIEGYSSYNSPLHF
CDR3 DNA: TGTGCCAGTAGTATAGAGGGCTACAGCTCCTATAATTCACCCCTCCACTTT

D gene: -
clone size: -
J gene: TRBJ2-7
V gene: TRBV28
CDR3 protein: CASSFSSSYEQYF
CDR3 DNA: TGTGCCAGCAGTTTTTCGTCTTCTTACGAGCAGTACTTC

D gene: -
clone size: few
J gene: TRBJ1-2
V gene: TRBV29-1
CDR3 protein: CSVVVRYGYTF
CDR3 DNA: TGCAGCGTTGTGGTCCGGTATGGCTACACCTTC

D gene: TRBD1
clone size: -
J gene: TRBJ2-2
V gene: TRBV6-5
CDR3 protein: CASSPGTGGFGELFF
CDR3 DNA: TGTGCCAGCAGTCCCGGGACAGGGGGCTTCGGGGAGCTGTTTTTT

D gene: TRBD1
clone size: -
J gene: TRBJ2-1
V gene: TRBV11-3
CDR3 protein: CASSRQGNYNEQFF
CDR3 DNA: TGTGCCAGCAGCCGACAGGGTAACTACAATGAGCAGTTCTTC

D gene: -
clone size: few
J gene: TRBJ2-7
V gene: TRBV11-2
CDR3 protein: CARSCTPSYEQYF
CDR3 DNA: TGTGCCAGGAGCTGTACGCCTAGCTACGAGCAGTACTTC

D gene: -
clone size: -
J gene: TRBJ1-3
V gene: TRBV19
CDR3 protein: CASSIEPGTRNTIYF
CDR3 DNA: TGTGCCAGTAGTATAGAGCCCGGGACTCGAAACACCATATATTTT

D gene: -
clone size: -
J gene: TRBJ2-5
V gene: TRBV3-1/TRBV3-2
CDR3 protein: CASSQESGGGSETQYF
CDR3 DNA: TGTGCCAGCAGCCAAGAATCCGGGGGAGGATCAGAGACCCAGTACTTC